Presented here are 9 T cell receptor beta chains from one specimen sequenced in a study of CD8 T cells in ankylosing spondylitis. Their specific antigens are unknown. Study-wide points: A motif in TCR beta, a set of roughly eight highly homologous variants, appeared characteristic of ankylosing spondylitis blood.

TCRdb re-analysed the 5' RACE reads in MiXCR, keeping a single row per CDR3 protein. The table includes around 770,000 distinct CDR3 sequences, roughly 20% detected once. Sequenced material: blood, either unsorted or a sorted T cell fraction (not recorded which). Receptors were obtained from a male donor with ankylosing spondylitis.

In DNA, the CDR3 is TGTGCCAGCAGTTTGGGGTACGGGGACACATCCTACGAGCAGTACTTC. Translation: CASSLGYGDTSYEQYF. V is TRBV28 and J is TRBJ2-7; possibly TRBD1 for D (6 bases). Germline V gene data show CDR1 as MDHEN and CDR2 as SYDVKM. The CDR3 consists of 16 residues. V was cut by 3 bases and J by 1 base, with 16 bases left in between.

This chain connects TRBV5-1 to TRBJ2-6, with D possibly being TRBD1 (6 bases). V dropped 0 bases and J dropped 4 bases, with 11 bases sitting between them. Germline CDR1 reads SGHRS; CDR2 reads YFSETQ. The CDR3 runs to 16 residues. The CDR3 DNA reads TGCGCCAGCAGCTTGGCGGCAGGGGTCGGGGCCAACGTCCTGACTTTC. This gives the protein CASSLAAGVGANVLTF.

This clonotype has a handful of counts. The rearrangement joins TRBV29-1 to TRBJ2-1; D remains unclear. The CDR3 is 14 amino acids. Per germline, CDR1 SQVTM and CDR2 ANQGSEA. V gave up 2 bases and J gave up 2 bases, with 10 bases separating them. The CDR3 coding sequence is TGCAGCGTTGAATGGCAGCTAACCTACAATGAGCAGTTCTTC. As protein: CSVEWQLTYNEQFF.

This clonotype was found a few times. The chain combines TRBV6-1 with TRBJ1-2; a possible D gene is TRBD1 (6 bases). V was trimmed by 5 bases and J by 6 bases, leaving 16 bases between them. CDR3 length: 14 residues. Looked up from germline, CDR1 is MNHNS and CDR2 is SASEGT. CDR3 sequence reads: CASSQTTGLDGYTF. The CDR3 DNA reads TGTGCCAGCAGTCAAACCACAGGGTTAGATGGCTACACCTTC.

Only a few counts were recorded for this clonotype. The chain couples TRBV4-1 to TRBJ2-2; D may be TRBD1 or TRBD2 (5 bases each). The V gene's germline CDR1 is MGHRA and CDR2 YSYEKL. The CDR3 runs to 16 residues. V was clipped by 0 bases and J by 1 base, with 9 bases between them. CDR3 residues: CASSQDGTQNTGELFF. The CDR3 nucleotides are TGCGCCAGCAGCCAAGATGGGACCCAGAACACCGGGGAGCTGTTTTTT.

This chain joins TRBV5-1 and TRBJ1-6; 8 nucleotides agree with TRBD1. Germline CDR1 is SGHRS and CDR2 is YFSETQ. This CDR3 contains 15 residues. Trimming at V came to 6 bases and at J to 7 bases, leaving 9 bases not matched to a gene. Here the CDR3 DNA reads TGCGCCAGCACCAAGTCGACAGGGGAGAATTCACCCCTCCACTTT. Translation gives CASTKSTGENSPLHF.

The CDR3 nucleotides read TGCGCCAGCAGTAAAAATATGGGGGGCTACTATGGCTACACCTTC. This translates into CASSKNMGGYYGYTF. This chain uses TRBV5-1 with TRBJ1-2, with D possibly being TRBD1 (6 bases). Deletions cut 5 bases from V and 3 bases from J, with 17 bases between. The CDR3 consists of 15 residues. Germline CDR1 is SGHRS and CDR2 is YFSETQ.

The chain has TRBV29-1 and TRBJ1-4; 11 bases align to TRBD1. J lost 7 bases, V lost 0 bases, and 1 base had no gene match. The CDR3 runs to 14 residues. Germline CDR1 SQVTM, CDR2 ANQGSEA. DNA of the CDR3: TGCAGCGTTGAAGAGGGGACAGGGGGTGAAAAACTGTTTTTT. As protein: CSVEEGTGGEKLFF.

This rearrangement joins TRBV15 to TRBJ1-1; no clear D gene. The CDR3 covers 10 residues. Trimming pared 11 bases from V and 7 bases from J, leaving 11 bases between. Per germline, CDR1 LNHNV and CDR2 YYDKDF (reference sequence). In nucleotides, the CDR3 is TGTGCCCCCGGACGGGGTGAAGCTTTCTTT. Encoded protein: CAPGRGEAFF.